This T cell receptor (beta chain) comes out of a study of T-cell memory formation after mild COVID-19. General study points: Clones that contracted from day 15 to 85 were balanced CD4/CD8, while later expanders leaned CD4+. Clones from the second wave (peaking day 37) had unconfirmed SARS-CoV-2 specificity.

TCRdb ran MiXCR on the 5' RACE reads and lists one entry per CDR3 protein. Here the sample spans roughly 150,000 distinct CDR3 sequences, 11% to 15% being singletons. The CDR3 extends over 13 amino acids. V was shortened by 9 bases and J by 1 base, with 11 bases between the two germline ends. Germline assignment: CDR1 KGHDR and CDR2 SFDVKD. This clonotype appeared once. The target antigen is unknown. The clonotype originates from an adult woman who had mild COVID-19 (a few samples of this study predate the infection). Cell type and time point are not known. Input material: PBMCs or a T cell subset sorted from them (not recorded which). This chain connects TRBV24-1 to TRBJ2-5; tentative D call: TRBD1 (6 bases). The CDR3 nucleotides are TGTGCCACCCCGGACAGCCTCCAAGAGACCCAGTACTTC. Its translation: CATPDSLQETQYF.